This is a list of T cell receptor beta chains from one sample in a study of T-cell memory formation after mild COVID-19. TCRdb processed the 5' RACE reads anew with MiXCR; each CDR3 protein has one entry. The sample has more than 250,000 distinct CDR3 sequences, 16% seen once. Sequencing input: PBMCs or a T cell subset sorted from them (not recorded which). The source is a man aged 18 to 30 who had mild COVID-19 (a few samples of this study predate the infection). Cell type and time point are not known. Each CDR3 is given with its conserved first and last residue. D genes are given only for firm matches. The size field is filled for only some rows; it gives once, few, many or a size class.

TRBJ2-2	.	.	TRBV5-1	CASSLGAGTGELFF	TGCGCCAGCAGCTTGGGAGCTGGGACCGGGGAGCTGTTTTTT
TRBJ2-2	.	TRBD1	TRBV4-1	CASSPDGQVSNTGELFF	TGCGCCAGCAGCCCAGACGGACAGGTTTCGAACACCGGGGAGCTGTTTTTT
TRBJ2-5	.	TRBD1	TRBV6-2/TRBV6-3	CASRADRGLQETQYF	TGTGCCAGCCGGGCGGACAGGGGACTTCAAGAGACCCAGTACTTC
TRBJ1-5	few	.	TRBV5-5	CASSSTGLSEPQHF	TGTGCCAGCAGCTCGACAGGCCTTTCAGAGCCCCAGCATTTT
TRBJ2-5	few	.	TRBV27	CASSFKFPRARDQETQYF	TGTGCCAGCAGTTTTAAATTTCCGCGAGCGCGGGATCAAGAGACCCAGTACTTC
TRBJ2-7	.	TRBD1	TRBV4-3	CASSVRDRGVEQYF	TGCGCCAGCAGCGTCCGGGACAGGGGGGTCGAGCAGTACTTC
TRBJ1-3	.	.	TRBV4-3	CASSQVGIRNTIYF	TGCGCCAGCAGCCAAGTCGGGATCAGAAACACCATATATTTT
TRBJ2-1	few	TRBD2	TRBV5-1	CASSLVLGRFGNEQFF	TGCGCCAGCAGCTTGGTCCTCGGGAGGTTTGGGAATGAGCAGTTCTTC
TRBJ1-1	.	.	TRBV7-8	CASSLEQARAAFF	TGTGCCAGCAGCTTAGAACAGGCCCGTGCTGCTTTCTTT
TRBJ1-6	once	.	TRBV12-3/TRBV12-4	CASSRQASSYNSPLHF	TGTGCCAGCAGTAGACAGGCAAGCTCCTATAATTCACCCCTCCACTTT
TRBJ2-3	.	TRBD1	TRBV7-3	CASSLGGTGGGDTQYF	TGTGCCAGCAGCTTGGGTGGGACAGGGGGCGGAGATACGCAGTATTTT
TRBJ1-2	few	TRBD1	TRBV5-1	CASSSSTGGRNGYTF	TGCGCCAGCAGCTCCTCGACAGGGGGCAGGAATGGCTACACCTTC
TRBJ2-3	few	.	TRBV5-1	CASSLVSRYTDTQYF	TGCGCCAGCAGCTTAGTTAGCAGATACACAGATACGCAGTATTTT
TRBJ2-7	few	TRBD2	TRBV7-2	CASSWVERGGHYEQYF	TGTGCCAGCAGCTGGGTCGAGCGGGGGGGCCACTACGAGCAGTACTTC
TRBJ2-4	few	.	TRBV7-6	CAIWTEENIQYF	TGTGCCATTTGGACAGAAGAAAACATTCAGTACTTC
TRBJ2-3	many	TRBD1	TRBV12-3/TRBV12-4	CASSRTGGRTDTQYF	TGTGCCAGCAGTAGAACAGGGGGACGCACAGATACGCAGTATTTT
TRBJ1-1	.	.	TRBV7-9	CASSLGQVDTEAFF	TGTGCCAGCAGCTTAGGACAGGTGGACACTGAAGCTTTCTTT
TRBJ2-5	few	TRBD2	TRBV20-1	CSAPSGGATGTQYF	TGCAGTGCCCCTAGCGGGGGGGCTACCGGGACCCAGTACTTC
TRBJ2-7	.	.	TRBV20-1	CSARGPTYEQYF	TGCAGTGCTAGGGGACCCACCTACGAGCAGTACTTC
TRBJ1-6	.	.	TRBV15	CATSRGTAHNSPLHF	TGTGCCACCAGCAGAGGGACAGCCCACAATTCACCCCTCCACTTT
TRBJ2-2	few	.	TRBV4-2	CASSQDKELFF	TGTGCCAGCAGCCAAGATAAGGAGCTGTTTTTT
TRBJ2-7	few	TRBD1	TRBV5-8	CASSPDRSEQYF	TGTGCCAGCAGCCCGGACAGGTCGGAGCAGTACTTC
TRBJ1-2	.	TRBD1	TRBV2	CASLNSLGTAATF	TGTGCCAGCCTAAATAGTCTGGGGACAGCAGCCACCTTC
TRBJ1-1	many	TRBD1	TRBV20-1	CSAPQAGTGIMNTEAFF	TGCAGTGCTCCTCAAGCCGGGACAGGGATTATGAACACTGAAGCTTTCTTT
TRBJ1-1	.	.	TRBV7-2	CASSLAGGAFF	TGTGCCAGCAGCTTAGCTGGGGGGGCTTTCTTT
TRBJ1-2	many	TRBD1	TRBV29-1	CSVEDQGAKGYTF	TGCAGCGTTGAAGATCAGGGGGCAAAAGGCTACACCTTC
TRBJ2-2	.	TRBD1	TRBV10-2	CASRTGEGAGELFF	TGCGCCAGCAGGACAGGGGAAGGTGCCGGGGAGCTGTTTTTT
TRBJ1-2	many	.	TRBV4-1	CASSQIIGLGRDGYTF	TGCGCCAGCAGCCAAATAATTGGACTGGGGCGGGATGGCTACACCTTC
TRBJ1-2	many	.	TRBV12-3/TRBV12-4	CASSWGDGYGYTF	TGTGCCAGCAGTTGGGGGGATGGCTATGGCTACACCTTC
TRBJ1-4	few	.	TRBV18	CASSGSSGEKLFF	TGTGCCAGCTCAGGGAGCTCCGGTGAAAAACTGTTTTTT